This TCR beta chain was observed in a study of cytomegalovirus exposure and HLA in healthy donors. Background on the study: Unique TCRs numbering around 80 million, obtained from HLA-typed donors, made up an early data release.

Amplification used 60 Vbeta primers and 13 Jbeta primers. Repertoires were generated with immunoSEQ multiplex PCR, while TCRdb's copy carries only in-frame clones and drops some. Among approximately 160,000 clones listed, roughly 79% were seen once. V was shortened by 1 base and J by 4 bases, with 13 bases between the two germline ends. Germline CDR1 reads MDHEN; CDR2 reads SYDVKM. The CDR3 sequence is 15 residues long. This clone was detected a few times. Its antigen is unidentified. Study-wide points: As a later analysis revealed, most CMV-associated TCR beta chains appeared HLA-restricted. It was approximately 160 TCR beta chains that were listed as cytomegalovirus-associated. Confirmation was obtained in vitro that a few CMV-associated chains are specific for CMV antigens.

The receptor comes from a middle-aged woman in good health and CMV-seronegative. Sample: PBMCs. The chain combines TRBV28 with TRBJ1-2; D not certain. CDR3 protein: CASSLSGRRGYGYTF. CDR3 sequence (DNA): TGTGCCAGCAGTTTATCCGGCCGCCGAGGCTATGGCTACACCTTC.